Sequencing of this T cell receptor (beta chain) was carried out in a study of T cells expressing NK-cell markers. 5'RACE template switching with UMIs generated TCR beta cDNA. TCRdb reprocessed the 5' RACE reads and reports one entry per CDR3 protein, with no DNA. The sample table sets out approximately 110,000 distinct CDR3 sequences. Germline CDR1 is DFQATT and CDR2 is SNEGSKA (reference sequence). The CDR3 has 12 residues. This clonotype was sampled from a woman aged 18-69 years in good health. Sequences were obtained from blood T cells: a sorted CD56 or NKG2C T cell subset, CD4+ or CD8+ T cells, or bulk PBMC T cells (not recorded which). This chain links TRBV20-1 with TRBJ2-5; TCRdb's D gene call, TRBD1, goes unchecked for lack of DNA. The CDR3: CSARGGMETQYF.